Listed here is a single T cell receptor beta chain. What it binds is not known. The data were taken from a study of T cells in Graves' hyperthyroidism and ophthalmopathy. Study background: Peripheral blood was taken when the disease was first diagnosed, before any treatment began.

These patients, aged 18 to 65, had recently diagnosed hyperthyroidism lasting under 2 months. Uncontrolled infection, other autoimmune disease, pregnancy or lactation disqualified patients from enrolment. It was RNA transcripts that yielded the amplified TCR beta CDR3 regions. First-round RT-PCR targeting the TCR CDR3 was performed with the HTBI primer set. A single record per CDR3 protein comes from TCRdb applying MiXCR to the multiplex PCR reads. The sample lists 600,000 to 800,000 distinct CDR3 sequences, about 35% seen once, with around 30% in the top ten. Study findings and constraints: Most clonotypes expanded in thyroid above 0.001 were likewise present in blood.

The CDR3 is 14 residues long. V shed 6 bases and J shed 6 bases, with 15 bases lying between them. The receptor was derived from a woman in her 40s with Graves' hyperthyroidism. Sequenced sample: blood. The chain employs TRBV12-3 or TRBV12-4 and TRBJ1-5; tentatively, D is TRBD1 (6 bases). The CDR3 sequence: CASRRGGSGQPQHF. DNA for the CDR3: TGTGCCAGCAGAAGGGGGGGGAGTGGTCAGCCCCAGCATTTT.